This T cell receptor beta chain was documented in a study of early T cells in non-severe SARS-CoV-2 infection. On the study more broadly: Sequencing of unsorted whole blood was done on bulk RNA, leaving chains unpaired. General study results and limits: VDJdb matching favored anti-spike CD8 responses, missing private and CD4 specificities.

Points on this clonotype: Its specificity is unknown.

Unique molecular identifiers were affixed to single, distinct cDNA molecules. TCRdb reprocessed the 5' RACE reads via MiXCR and lists one record per CDR3 protein. The sample lists about 57,000 distinct CDR3 sequences; more than 8.5% were seen once. The TCR originated in an adult who was a healthcare worker with PCR-confirmed SARS-CoV-2 infection or an uninfected control (not recorded which). The sequenced sample consisted of whole blood.

The CDR3 DNA reads TGTGCCAGCAGCCAGGAGGGACAGGGGGCCTACGAGCAGTACTTC. This translates into CASSQEGQGAYEQYF. V and J are TRBV5-6 and TRBJ2-7; 11 positions agree with TRBD1. V trimming: 4 bases; J trimming: 2 bases; junction bases outside the gene matches: 5. The CDR3 spans 15 residues. Looked up from germline, CDR1 is SGHDT and CDR2 is YYEEEE.